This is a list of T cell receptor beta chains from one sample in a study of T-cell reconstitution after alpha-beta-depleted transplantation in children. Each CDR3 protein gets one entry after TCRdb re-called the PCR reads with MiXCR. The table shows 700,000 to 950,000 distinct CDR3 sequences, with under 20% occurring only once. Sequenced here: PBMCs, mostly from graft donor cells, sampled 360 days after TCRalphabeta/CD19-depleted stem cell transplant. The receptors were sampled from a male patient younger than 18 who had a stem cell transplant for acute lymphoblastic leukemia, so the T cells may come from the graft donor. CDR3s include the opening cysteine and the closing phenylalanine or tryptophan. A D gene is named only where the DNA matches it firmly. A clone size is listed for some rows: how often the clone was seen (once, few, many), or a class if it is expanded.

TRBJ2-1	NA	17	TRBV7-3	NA	CASSQFPPRGINNEQFF	TGTGCCAGCAGCCAATTTCCTCCGAGGGGTATAAACAATGAGCAGTTCTTC
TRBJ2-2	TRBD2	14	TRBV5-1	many	CASSLGGFIGELFF	TGCGCCAGCAGCCTGGGAGGGTTCATCGGGGAGCTGTTTTTT
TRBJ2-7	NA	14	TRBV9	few	CASSSRGHTYEQYF	TGTGCCAGCAGCTCTCGGGGACATACCTACGAGCAGTACTTC
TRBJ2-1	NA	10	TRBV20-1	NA	CSAKNLEQFF	TGCAGTGCGAAGAATCTTGAGCAGTTCTTC
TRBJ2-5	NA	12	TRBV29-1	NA	CSVFSGIETQYF	TGCAGCGTTTTTTCAGGGATTGAGACCCAGTACTTC
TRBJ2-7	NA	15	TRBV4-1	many	CASSQIDREGYEQYF	TGCGCCAGCAGCCAGATCGACAGGGAGGGCTACGAGCAGTACTTC
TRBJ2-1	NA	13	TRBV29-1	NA	CSVGNEGRNEQFF	TGCAGCGTTGGGAACGAGGGGAGGAATGAGCAGTTCTTC
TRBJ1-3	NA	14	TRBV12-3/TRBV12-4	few	CASSLPHSGNTIYF	TGTGCCAGCAGTTTACCGCACTCTGGAAACACCATATATTTT
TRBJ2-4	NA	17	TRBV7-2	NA	CASSLSGTDRAKNIQYF	TGTGCCAGCAGCTTATCCGGGACGGACCGAGCCAAAAACATTCAGTACTTC
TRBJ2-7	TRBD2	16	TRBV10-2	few	CASSDPLAGSSYEQYF	TGCGCCAGCAGTGACCCCCTAGCGGGAAGCTCCTACGAGCAGTACTTC
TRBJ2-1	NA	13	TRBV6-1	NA	CASIAKDDNEQFF	TGTGCCAGCATTGCCAAGGATGACAATGAGCAGTTCTTC
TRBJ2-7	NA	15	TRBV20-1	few	CSARTGLGVSYEQYF	TGCAGTGCTAGGACAGGTTTAGGAGTCAGCTACGAGCAGTACTTC
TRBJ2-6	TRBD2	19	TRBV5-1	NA	CASSPGLAGVGSGANVLTF	TGCGCCAGCAGCCCCGGACTAGCGGGAGTGGGATCTGGGGCCAACGTCCTGACTTTC
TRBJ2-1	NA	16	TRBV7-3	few	CASSLQRAEGYNEQFF	TGTGCCAGCAGCCTTCAGCGGGCTGAAGGCTACAATGAGCAGTTCTTC
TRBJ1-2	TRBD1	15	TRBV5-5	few	CASSPRTGGNYGYTF	TGTGCCAGCAGCCCACGGACAGGGGGTAACTATGGCTACACCTTC
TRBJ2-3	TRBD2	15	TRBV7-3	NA	CASSPNSGSKDTQYF	TGTGCCAGCAGCCCAAATAGCGGGAGTAAAGATACGCAGTATTTT
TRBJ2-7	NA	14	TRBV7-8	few	CASSSLQGYNEQYF	TGTGCCAGCAGCTCCCTCCAGGGGTACAACGAGCAGTACTTC
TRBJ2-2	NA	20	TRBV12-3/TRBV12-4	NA	CASSLPGGDRKRANTGELFF	TGTGCCAGCAGTTTACCGGGGGGGGACAGAAAGAGGGCTAACACCGGGGAGCTGTTTTTT
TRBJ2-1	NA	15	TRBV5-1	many	CASSLVVSSYNEQFF	TGTGCCAGCAGCTTAGTGGTCAGCTCCTACAATGAGCAGTTCTTC
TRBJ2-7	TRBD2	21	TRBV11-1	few	CASSLVFRTSGSGWVTYEQYF	TGTGCCAGCAGCTTAGTGTTCAGGACTAGCGGGAGTGGATGGGTGACCTACGAGCAGTACTTC
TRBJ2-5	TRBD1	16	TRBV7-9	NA	CASTGTDRGYQETQYF	TGTGCCAGCACCGGGACAGACAGGGGGTACCAAGAGACCCAGTACTTC
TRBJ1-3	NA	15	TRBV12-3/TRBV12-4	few	CASSPGQVRRNTIYF	TGTGCCAGCAGTCCCGGGCAGGTCCGAAGGAACACCATATATTTT
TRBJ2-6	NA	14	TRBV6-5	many	CASSWGLGANVLTF	TGTGCCAGCAGTTGGGGACTCGGGGCCAACGTCCTGACTTTC
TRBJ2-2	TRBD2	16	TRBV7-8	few	CASRRSGLAVTGELFF	TGTGCCAGCAGGCGTTCGGGACTAGCGGTCACCGGGGAGCTGTTTTTT
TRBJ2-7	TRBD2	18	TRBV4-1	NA	CASSPEVPGLALSYEQYF	TGCGCCAGCAGCCCGGAGGTGCCGGGACTAGCGCTATCCTACGAGCAGTACTTC